This is a list of T cell receptor beta chains from one sample in a study of cytomegalovirus exposure and HLA in healthy donors. Libraries were prepared by immunoSEQ multiplex PCR; TCRdb keeps only in-frame clonotypes and omits some of them. The repertoire holds 180,000 or so clones, with over 70% as singletons. The sequencing sample was made of PBMCs. These receptors all stem from a female donor in good health and CMV-seronegative. CDR3s include the opening cysteine and the closing phenylalanine or tryptophan. Fields, in order: clone size, D gene, J gene, V gene, CDR3 protein, CDR3 DNA. A D gene is named only where the DNA matches it firmly. Size values are once, few and many counts, or a class for expanded clones, and some rows have none.

NA NA TRBJ1-2 TRBV4-2 CASSQLAGNYGYTF TGTGCCAGCAGCCAATTAGCAGGGAACTATGGCTACACCTTC
NA NA TRBJ2-1 TRBV23-1 CASSRGNAYNEQFF TGCGCCAGCAGTCGAGGCAACGCCTACAATGAGCAGTTCTTC
few TRBD1 TRBJ1-1 TRBV7-3 CASSTGTVNTEAFF TGTGCCAGCAGCACAGGGACAGTCAACACTGAAGCTTTCTTT
NA TRBD2 TRBJ2-3 TRBV6-5 CASRALAGLTDTQYF TGTGCCAGCAGAGCACTAGCGGGCCTCACAGATACGCAGTATTTT
NA NA TRBJ2-1 TRBV28 CASSLPGQATYNEQFF TGTGCCAGCAGTCTCCCGGGACAAGCAACCTACAATGAGCAGTTCTTC
NA TRBD2 TRBJ2-7 TRBV6-5 CASSARLAGAYEQYF TGTGCCAGCAGTGCCCGACTAGCGGGGGCCTACGAGCAGTACTTC
NA TRBD1 TRBJ2-7 TRBV4-1 CASSQEPGGYEQYF TGCGCCAGCAGCCAAGAACCAGGGGGCTACGAGCAGTACTTC
NA TRBD1 TRBJ1-1 TRBV9 CASSVVSGGSTEAFF TGTGCCAGCAGCGTAGTTTCAGGGGGCAGCACTGAAGCTTTCTTT
few TRBD1 TRBJ1-5 TRBV10-2 CASRGTGDQPQHF TGCGCCAGCAGGGGGACAGGGGATCAGCCCCAGCATTTT
NA TRBD1 TRBJ1-5 TRBV28 CASWDRDSNQPQHF TGTGCCAGCTGGGACAGGGATAGCAATCAGCCCCAGCATTTT
few TRBD1 TRBJ2-7 TRBV7-9 CASLPSGQGVEQYF TGTGCCAGCCTTCCCTCGGGACAGGGAGTGGAGCAGTACTTC
few NA TRBJ2-1 TRBV9 CASSVRATYNEQFF TGTGCCAGCAGCGTTAGAGCGACCTACAATGAGCAGTTCTTC
NA TRBD1 TRBJ2-5 TRBV7-9 CASSPPGQGIKTQYF TGTGCCAGCAGTCCTCCGGGACAGGGTATTAAGACCCAGTACTTC
NA NA TRBJ1-5 TRBV30 CAWSGQENQPQHF TGTGCCTGGAGTGGACAGGAGAATCAGCCCCAGCATTTT
NA NA TRBJ2-2 TRBV5-4 CASSLVGLTTGELFF TGTGCCAGCAGCTTGGTAGGACTTACTACCGGGGAGCTGTTTTTT
NA NA TRBJ2-7 TRBV30 CAWSSQYEQYF TGTGCCTGGAGTTCCCAATACGAGCAGTACTTC
once NA TRBJ1-3 TRBV28 CASSSGGVSSGNTIYF TGTGCCAGCAGTTCGGGAGGGGTGTCATCTGGAAACACCATATATTTT
NA NA TRBJ1-6 TRBV7-8 CASSPSGGADSPLHF TGTGCCAGCAGCCCTTCCGGGGGGGCTGATTCACCCCTCCACTTT
NA NA TRBJ1-5 TRBV4-3 CASSQVAGFRGNQPQHF TGCGCCAGCAGCCAAGTCGCAGGGTTCCGGGGCAATCAGCCCCAGCATTTT
NA NA TRBJ1-6 TRBV18 CASSPDRDSPLHF TGTGCCAGCTCACCCGACAGAGATTCACCCCTCCACTTT
NA TRBD1 TRBJ1-2 TRBV10-3 CAIRGQGGGYTF TGTGCCATCAGGGGACAGGGGGGTGGCTACACCTTC
NA TRBD2 TRBJ2-1 TRBV30 CAWSSAGVIEQFF TGTGCCTGGAGTTCAGCGGGAGTGATTGAGCAGTTCTTC
few NA TRBJ2-1 TRBV19 CASSMNWGGGGNEQFF TGTGCCAGTAGTATGAATTGGGGAGGGGGGGGCAATGAGCAGTTCTTC
few NA TRBJ2-2 TRBV7-3 CASSLGAGLDTGELFF TGTGCCAGCAGCTTAGGGGCGGGACTGGATACCGGGGAGCTGTTTTTT
NA TRBD1 TRBJ2-7 TRBV10-2 CASKEDRYPYEQYF TGCGCCAGCAAAGAGGACAGGTACCCCTACGAGCAGTACTTC
NA NA TRBJ2-7 TRBV28 CASSLEARNEQYF TGTGCCAGCAGTTTGGAAGCGCGGAACGAGCAGTACTTC
NA TRBD2 TRBJ2-5 TRBV4-2 CASSQDRTLAGGPYQETQYF TGTGCCAGCAGCCAAGATCGGACGCTAGCGGGAGGGCCGTACCAAGAGACCCAGTACTTC
NA TRBD1 TRBJ1-5 TRBV19 CASSIGTGGTYSNQPQHF TGTGCCAGTAGTATAGGGACAGGGGGGACGTATAGCAATCAGCCCCAGCATTTT
NA TRBD2 TRBJ2-5 TRBV5-1 CASSPGLAGFQETQYF TGCGCCAGCAGCCCTGGACTAGCGGGTTTTCAAGAGACCCAGTACTTC
NA TRBD2 TRBJ2-7 TRBV4-2 CASSLDLAGSPGEQYF TGTGCCAGCAGCCTGGACCTAGCGGGATCGCCCGGCGAGCAGTACTTC
NA TRBD1 TRBJ2-7 TRBV27 CASSSYSGQGAIEQYF TGTGCCAGCAGTTCGTACTCGGGACAGGGGGCAATCGAGCAGTACTTC
NA TRBD1 TRBJ2-1 TRBV19 CASSIWTGPPYNEQFF TGTGCCAGTAGTATATGGACAGGGCCGCCTTACAATGAGCAGTTCTTC
NA TRBD1 TRBJ1-5 TRBV5-6 CASSLLGGGQPQHF TGTGCCAGCAGCTTGTTAGGGGGCGGTCAGCCCCAGCATTTT
NA NA TRBJ2-2 TRBV28 CASSLNRVTGELFF TGTGCCAGCAGTTTAAACAGGGTGACCGGGGAGCTGTTTTTT
NA NA TRBJ2-3 TRBV18 CASSPTTSTDTQYF TGTGCCAGCTCGCCCACTACGAGCACAGATACGCAGTATTTT
NA TRBD2 TRBJ2-3 TRBV5-1 CASSWGGTSGSDTQYF TGCGCCAGCAGCTGGGGAGGGACTAGCGGGTCGGATACGCAGTATTTT
NA NA TRBJ2-2 TRBV21-1 CASSSGTGNTGELFF TGTGCCAGCAGCAGTGGGACAGGGAACACCGGGGAGCTGTTTTTT
NA TRBD1 TRBJ1-1 TRBV11-3 CASRGQGNTEAFF TGTGCCAGCAGAGGACAGGGGAACACTGAAGCTTTCTTT
NA NA TRBJ2-7 TRBV18 CASSPFLTSEQYF TGTGCCAGCTCACCGTTCCTAACCTCTGAGCAGTACTTC
NA TRBD1 TRBJ1-1 TRBV30 CAWDRGMVYTEAFF TGTGCCTGGGACAGGGGTATGGTATACACTGAAGCTTTCTTT
NA TRBD2 TRBJ2-2 TRBV5-1 CASSLSGRGLGELFF TGCGCCAGCAGCCTGAGCGGGAGGGGCCTCGGGGAGCTGTTTTTT
NA TRBD1 TRBJ1-2 TRBV4-1 CASSQGQGGGYGYTF TGCGCCAGCAGCCAGGGACAGGGAGGCGGCTATGGCTACACCTTC
NA NA TRBJ2-5 TRBV5-4 CASSLRHLQETQYF TGTGCCAGCAGCTTGCGACACCTTCAAGAGACCCAGTACTTC
NA NA TRBJ2-6 TRBV7-2 CASSFWTQSSGANVLTF TGTGCCAGCAGCTTCTGGACTCAATCATCTGGGGCCAACGTCCTGACTTTC
NA NA TRBJ2-7 TRBV30 CAWHRDSVHEQYF TGTGCCTGGCACCGGGACTCCGTCCACGAGCAGTACTTC
NA TRBD1 TRBJ2-5 TRBV7-8 CASSPSGTGGIETQYF TGTGCCAGCAGCCCCTCGGGGACAGGGGGAATCGAGACCCAGTACTTC
NA NA TRBJ1-5 TRBV6-4 CASSAGDEQPQHF TGTGCCAGCAGTGCCGGGGATGAGCAGCCCCAGCATTTT
NA TRBD1 TRBJ2-1 TRBV29-1 CSVDPRGGDRAPYNEQFF TGCAGCGTTGATCCTCGTGGGGGGGACAGGGCTCCGTACAATGAGCAGTTCTTC